Below, 4 T cell receptor beta chains from the same sample are listed, as sequenced in a study of CD39 and CD103 CD8 tumor-infiltrating T cells. Data came from immunoSEQ multiplex PCR; TCRdb stores just in-frame clones and leaves some out. Among fewer than 600 clones, approximately 65% were seen once, and the ten largest hold 20% to 30%. The sample consisted of CD39- CD103+ CD8+ T cells sorted from the tumor. The subset is: CD103+CD39- single-positive CD45RA- CD8 T cells. These receptors all come from a human donor with head and neck squamous cell carcinoma.

The J gene is TRBJ2-2, the V gene TRBV9, with 13 bases identical to TRBD2. J lost 4 bases, V lost 0 bases, and 0 bases had no gene match. In germline, CDR1 is SGDLS, CDR2 YYNGEE. The CDR3 loop spans 16 amino acids. The CDR3 sequence is CASSVGLAGGTGELFF. The DNA of the CDR3 is TGTGCCAGCAGCGTAGGACTAGCGGGAGGCACCGGGGAGCTGTTTTTT.

V and J are TRBV7-6 and TRBJ2-1; 13 bases line up with TRBD2. The ends lost 0 bases at V and 10 bases at J; junction bases unmatched: 15. Germline values: CDR1 SGHVS, CDR2 FNYEAQ. CDR3 size: 19 residues. CDR3 sequence reads: CASSLATLTSGRGGWEQFF. In nucleotides, the CDR3 is TGTGCCAGCAGCTTAGCCACCCTAACTAGCGGGAGGGGAGGTTGGGAGCAGTTCTTC.

This clone was seen a few times. The chain recombines TRBV4-1 with TRBJ1-5; 9 nucleotides match TRBD1. Trimming took 0 bases from V and 0 from J; bases not matched to a gene: 6. Per the germline V gene, CDR1 is MGHRA and CDR2 is YSYEKL. CDR3 length: 18 residues. DNA of the CDR3: TGCGCCAGCAGCCAAGAAAGGGACAGGGCCTATAGCAATCAGCCCCAGCATTTT. It encodes CASSQERDRAYSNQPQHF.

CDR3 residues: CASRELQGVGTDTQYF. DNA for the CDR3: TGTGCCAGCAGGGAACTTCAGGGTGTAGGCACAGATACGCAGTATTTT. This chain joins TRBV2 and TRBJ2-3, with a tentative D call TRBD1 (5 bases). V was shortened by 6 bases and J by 1 base, with 17 bases between the two germline ends. This CDR3 has 16 residues. Per the germline V gene, CDR1 is SNHLY and CDR2 is FYNNEI.